Shown below are 7 T cell receptor beta chains from a single sample sequenced in a study of identical twins. TCRdb itself ran the 5' RACE reads through MiXCR, one entry per CDR3 protein. The data hold about 250,000 distinct CDR3 sequences, with about 8% observed a single time. This sample also appeared in a second study, on yellow fever vaccine responses in identical twins.

Specimen: CD8+ T cells sorted from blood. These receptors were obtained from a woman aged 18-35 years in good health.

This clonotype was observed many times. The chain links TRBV7-9 to TRBJ2-3; TRBD2 is a possible D gene (6 bases). This CDR3 has 17 residues. Trimming left V 5 bases short and J 4 bases short, with 22 bases between. Germline assignment: CDR1 SEHNR and CDR2 FQNEAQ (reference sequence). The CDR3 reads CASSIPLAWGASDTQYF. DNA of the CDR3: TGTGCCAGCAGCATCCCCCTAGCGTGGGGCGCTTCAGATACGCAGTATTTT.

By sample share, this clonotype is medium-sized. The V call is TRBV6-2 or TRBV6-3, the J call TRBJ2-7, with TRBD2 as a possible D gene (6 bases). The CDR3 has 13 residues. Germline V gives CDR1 MNHEY, CDR2 SVGEGT. V was pared by 6 bases and J by 6 bases, with 15 bases between. This CDR3 reads CASSYPLGGEQYF. The CDR3 bases are TGTGCCAGCAGCTACCCATTGGGGGGCGAGCAGTACTTC.

There are a few counts of this clonotype. The chain recombines TRBV7-2 with TRBJ2-1; D gene ambiguous. The CDR3 extends over 13 amino acids. From germline, CDR1 is SGHTA and CDR2 FQGNSA. Trimming cost V 1 base and J 6 bases, with 7 bases left between them. CDR3 nucleotides: TGTGCCAGCAGCTTAGGATTAGTCAATGAGCAGTTCTTC. Protein product: CASSLGLVNEQFF.

There are many counts of this clonotype. The V gene is TRBV20-1, the J gene TRBJ2-1; D is possibly TRBD1 or TRBD2 (6 bases each). Germline CDR1 is DFQATT and CDR2 is SNEGSKA (reference sequence). This CDR3 has 14 amino acids. Trimming pared 6 bases from V and 6 bases from J, leaving 18 bases between. The CDR3 region has the DNA TGCAGTGCCCGAGGGGGGCAAGCCTTCAATGAGCAGTTCTTC. Encoded protein: CSARGGQAFNEQFF.

This clonotype appeared a few times. V gene TRBV9 combines with J gene TRBJ2-7, with D maybe TRBD2 (5 bases). The ends were cut back, 7 bases at V and 5 bases at J, with 13 bases in the middle. The length of the CDR3 is 12 residues. The germline V gene encodes CDR1 SGDLS and CDR2 YYNGEE. CDR3: CASQSAGNEQYF. The CDR3 nucleotides read TGTGCCAGCCAATCCGCGGGTAACGAGCAGTACTTC.

This chain connects TRBV10-3 to TRBJ2-3; 11 bases fit TRBD2. The CDR3 covers 16 residues. Germline V gene sequence: CDR1 ENHRY, CDR2 SYGVKD. V lost 0 bases, J lost 6 bases, and 5 bases stayed unmatched. This CDR3 is CAISESGTSGSDTQYF. Written as DNA, the CDR3 is TGTGCCATCAGTGAGTCTGGCACTAGCGGGAGTGATACGCAGTATTTT.

This clonotype was counted ten times or more. The chain couples TRBV5-6 to TRBJ2-7; D gene ambiguous. This CDR3 is built from 15 residues. Germline V lookup: CDR1 SGHDT, CDR2 YYEEEE. Deletions cut 0 bases from V and 5 bases from J, with 15 bases between. Written as DNA, the CDR3 is TGTGCCAGCAGCTTGGACGGCTCCCCGGGCGACGAGCAGTACTTC. It yields the protein CASSLDGSPGDEQYF.